Below are 32 T cell receptor beta chains sequenced from a single sample in a study of beta chain features in type 1 diabetes. Expressed TCRB transcripts were sequenced because the isolated RNA had all been reverse transcribed beforehand. Libraries were prepared by immunoSEQ multiplex PCR; TCRdb keeps only in-frame clonotypes and omits some of them. The table includes approximately 330,000 clones, approximately 9.9% detected once. Sample: naive CD4+ T cells from blood. The receptors shown here come from a woman aged 25-40 years in good health.

This chain connects TRBV19 to TRBJ2-4; the match to TRBD2 covers 7 bases. The CDR3 is 16 residues long. Germline V CDR1 and CDR2: LNHDA, SQIVND (reference sequence). Trimming took 3 bases from V and 6 from J; bases not matched to a gene: 11. CDR3 sequence reads: CASSIGGGPDGNIQYF. CDR3 coding DNA: TGTGCCAGTAGTATTGGGGGAGGGCCTGACGGAAACATTCAGTACTTC. Full variable domain (rest looked up from reference TRBV19 and TRBJ2-4): DGGITQSPKYLFRKEGQNVTLSCEQNLNHDAMYWYRQDPGQGLRLIYYSQIVNDFQKGDIAEGYSVSREKKESFPLTVTSAQKNPTAFYLCASSIGGGPDGNIQYFGAGTRLSVL.

The rearrangement uses TRBV10-3 and TRBJ2-7, with a weak D call TRBD2 (5 bases). CDR1 and CDR2 from the germline V gene are ENHRY and SYGVKD. This CDR3 is built from 14 residues. V lost 4 bases and J lost 2, with 12 bases in between. The CDR3 bases are TGTGCCATCAGTGGGCAGCGGAACGCCTACGAGCAGTACTTC. Encoded protein: CAISGQRNAYEQYF.

A note on this clone: The same CDR3 can be traced to other DNA sequences in this sample. The chain combines TRBV5-1 with TRBJ2-1; 8 bases map to TRBD2. V was pared by 0 bases and J by 4 bases, with 6 bases of the junction left unmatched. Germline V gives CDR1 SGHRS, CDR2 YFSETQ. The CDR3 covers 16 residues. CDR3 in DNA: TGCGCCAGCAGCTTGGGTCTAGCGGGCTCTTACAATGAGCAGTTCTTC. Translating gives CASSLGLAGSYNEQFF.

This clone was observed a single time. J is TRBJ2-1 and V is TRBV5-6, with 10 bases aligning to TRBD1. This CDR3 region has 14 residues. The junction had 2 bases not matched to a gene; V was cut back by 0 bases and J by 8 bases. In germline, CDR1 is SGHDT, CDR2 YYEEEE. CDR3 coding DNA: TGTGCCAGCAGCTTGGGACAGGGGGCCGATGAGCAGTTCTTC. This translates into CASSLGQGADEQFF.

Only a few counts were recorded for this clone. The chain employs TRBV5-1 and TRBJ2-7; 7 bases align to TRBD2. Looked up from germline, CDR1 is SGHRS and CDR2 is YFSETQ. The CDR3 covers 14 residues. With 0 bases clipped from V and 2 bases from J, the junction kept 2 bases outside the gene matches. This chain's CDR3 is CASSLDLAAYEQYF. CDR3 coding DNA: TGCGCCAGCAGCTTGGATCTAGCGGCCTACGAGCAGTACTTC. The full variable domain, its missing parts supplied by reference TRBV5-1 and TRBJ2-7, is KAGVTQTPRYLIKTRGQQVTLSCSPISGHRSVSWYQQTPGQGLQFLFEYFSETQRNKGNFPGRFSGRQFSNSRSEMNVSTLELGDSALYLCASSLDLAAYEQYFGPGTRLTVT.

The V call is TRBV15, the J call TRBJ2-1; 8 bases are a match to TRBD2. CDR1 and CDR2 (germline): LNHNV, YYDKDF (reference sequence). The J segment lost 8 bases and the V segment lost 5 bases, leaving 14 bases of the junction unmatched. The CDR3 consists of 16 residues. Written as DNA, the CDR3 is TGTGCCACCAGCTCGCTCGCCAGCGGGAGTTCACATGAGCAGTTCTTC. This sequence encodes CATSSLASGSSHEQFF.

There are a few counts of this clone. This chain links TRBV6-6 with TRBJ2-3; 7 bases are shared with TRBD1. CDR3 length: 13 residues. V lost 10 bases to trimming and J lost 6 bases; unmatched junction nucleotides: 10. CDR1 MNHNY and CDR2 SVGAGI come from the germline V gene (reference sequence). DNA of the CDR3: TGTGCCACCTGGACAGGCCCCCACGATACGCAGTATTTT. Protein: CATWTGPHDTQYF.

The table lists this clone with a few counts. The chain couples TRBV4-1 to TRBJ2-3, with D perhaps TRBD2 (6 bases). The length of the CDR3 is 16 residues. Germline values: CDR1 MGHRA, CDR2 YSYEKL. V was pared by 0 bases and J by 4 bases, with 14 bases between. CDR3 DNA sequence: TGCGCCAGCAGCCAAGAGATGACGGGAGTGGCAGATACGCAGTATTTT. It encodes CASSQEMTGVADTQYF.

This clone appeared a few times. V and J are TRBV5-4 and TRBJ2-2, with 8 bases fitting TRBD1. Per the germline V gene, CDR1 is SGHNT and CDR2 is YYREEE (reference sequence). The CDR3 has 17 amino acids. J gave up 5 bases and V 1 base, and 10 bases lay outside the gene matches. The CDR3 DNA sequence: TGTGCCAGCAGCTTGCCACTCAGGGGGCGTCTGACCGGGGAGCTGTTTTTT. Translating it yields CASSLPLRGRLTGELFF. The full variable domain, in which reference TRBV5-4 and TRBJ2-2 provide the parts outside the CDR3, is ETGVTQSPTHLIKTRGQQVTLRCSSQSGHNTVSWYQQALGQGPQFIFQYYREEENGRGNFPPRFSGLQFPNYSSELNVNALELDDSALYLCASSLPLRGRLTGELFFGEGSRLTVL.

This clone has only a few counts. V is TRBV2 and J is TRBJ1-2, with a weak D call TRBD1 (5 bases). The CDR3 is 15 amino acids. Per the germline V gene, CDR1 is SNHLY and CDR2 is FYNNEI. V lost 7 bases, J lost 0 bases, and 15 bases lay in between. CDR3 residues: CASTREAPANYGYTF. DNA for the CDR3: TGTGCCAGCACCAGGGAAGCACCCGCTAACTATGGCTACACCTTC.

In this sample, this clone turned up a few times. The chain has TRBV5-1 and TRBJ1-5; perhaps TRBD1 as D (5 bases). Trimming left V 0 bases short and J 3 bases short, with 10 bases between. CDR1 is SGHRS and CDR2 is YFSETQ in the germline V gene. CDR3 length: 15 amino acids. The chain's CDR3 is CASSLVAGSNQPQHF. The CDR3 DNA is TGCGCCAGCAGCTTGGTGGCAGGGTCCAATCAGCCCCAGCATTTT.

In its sample, this clone was seen a few times. The rearrangement joins TRBV27 to TRBJ2-2; the D gene is possibly TRBD1 (5 bases). Germline CDR1 and CDR2: MNHEY and SMNVEV (reference sequence). Trimming pared 3 bases from V and 7 bases from J, leaving 6 bases between. This CDR3 is 12 amino acids long. The CDR3 DNA follows: TGTGCCAGCAGTTTTCAGGGCGGGGAGCTGTTTTTT. It translates to CASSFQGGELFF.

This clone came up a few times. The J gene is TRBJ2-5, the V gene TRBV15; TRBD1 is a possible D gene (5 bases). Germline values: CDR1 LNHNV, CDR2 YYDKDF (reference sequence). The length of the CDR3 is 14 residues. Trimming cost V 1 base and J 2 bases, with 8 bases left between them. The CDR3 sequence: CATSRGGVQETQYF. CDR3 nucleotide sequence: TGTGCCACCAGCAGAGGGGGCGTACAAGAGACCCAGTACTTC.

In regard to this clone: The junction departs from the called germline gene at one end, perhaps through a read error. V gene TRBV4-2 combines with J gene TRBJ2-1; TRBD2 agrees at 9 bases. CDR1 and CDR2 from the germline V gene are LGHNA and YNFKEQ. CDR3 length equals 16 residues. The CDR3 sequence is CASSQGGGATYDEQFF. CDR3 bases: TGTGCCAGCAGCCAAGGCGGGGGGGCCACCTACGATGAGCAGTTCTTC.

The V call is TRBV7-9, the J call TRBJ1-3; D is possibly TRBD1 (6 bases). V dropped 4 bases and J dropped 4 bases, with 14 bases sitting between them. CDR3 length equals 15 residues. From germline, CDR1 is SEHNR and CDR2 FQNEAQ (reference sequence). CDR3 coding DNA: TGTGCCAGCAGCTCCAGGGGATCCGAAGGAAACACCATATATTTT. Amino acid sequence: CASSSRGSEGNTIYF.

The sample holds a few counts of this clone. This chain uses TRBV25-1 with TRBJ2-1; D might be TRBD2 (6 bases). Germline V gene sequence: CDR1 MGHDK, CDR2 SYGVNS. Trimming removed 5 bases at V and 5 bases at J, with 13 bases between. The CDR3 covers 14 residues. As DNA, the CDR3 is TGTGCCAGCAGTCGACTAGTCAATGACAATGAGCAGTTCTTC. Translating gives CASSRLVNDNEQFF.

This clone was picked up a small number of times. The genes are TRBV29-1 and TRBJ2-3; D perhaps matches TRBD2 (5 bases). The germline V gene encodes CDR1 SQVTM and CDR2 ANQGSEA. The V and J ends lost 3 bases and 2 bases respectively, with 9 bases between them. The CDR3 extends over 13 amino acids. The CDR3 here is CSVEGALTDTQYF. Here the CDR3 DNA reads TGCAGCGTTGAGGGAGCCCTCACAGATACGCAGTATTTT.

The chain carries TRBV7-2 and TRBJ2-2; weak D call: TRBD1 (5 bases). The CDR3 covers 15 residues. Germline V gene sequence: CDR1 SGHTA, CDR2 FQGNSA. V gave up 6 bases and J gave up 5 bases, with 16 bases separating them. The CDR3 loop reads CASSFVGDATGELFF. CDR3 in DNA: TGTGCCAGCAGTTTCGTAGGGGATGCTACCGGGGAGCTGTTTTTT.

This chain links TRBV11-2 with TRBJ1-1; the D is unclear. The CDR3 spans 16 residues. Trimming removed 8 bases at V and 2 bases at J, with 21 bases between. The germline gives CDR1 SGHAT, CDR2 FQNNGV. The CDR3 loop is CASRMGGSAGNTEAFF. The CDR3 DNA follows: TGTGCCAGCCGAATGGGAGGTTCTGCCGGCAACACTGAAGCTTTCTTT. The whole variable domain, remainder taken from reference TRBV11-2 and TRBJ1-1, is EAGVAQSPRYKIIEKRQSVAFWCNPISGHATLYWYQQILGQGPKLLIQFQNNGVVDDSQLPKDRFSAERLKGVDSTLKIQPAKLEDSAVYLCASRMGGSAGNTEAFFGQGTRLTVV.

This clone was picked up a small number of times. J is TRBJ2-1 and V is TRBV9; no clear D gene. V lost 4 bases and J 5 bases, leaving 4 bases between the germline ends. This CDR3 contains 11 residues. Germline CDR1 reads SGDLS; CDR2 reads YYNGEE. CDR3 DNA: TGTGCCAGCAGCTTCGACAATGAGCAGTTCTTC. This encodes CASSFDNEQFF.

The CDR3 region is CASSVELLSNTGELFF. The CDR3 DNA reads as TGTGCCAGCAGCGTAGAGCTATTATCGAACACCGGGGAGCTGTTTTTT. The chain employs TRBV9 and TRBJ2-2; no definite D call. The CDR3 is made up of 16 amino acids. Germline CDR1 reads SGDLS; CDR2 reads YYNGEE. The V and J ends lost 0 bases and 0 bases respectively, with 9 bases between them.

A few counts support this clone. This chain uses TRBV6-6 with TRBJ2-5; 8 bases match TRBD2. This CDR3 region has 15 residues. V dropped 7 bases and J dropped 5; count of bases not matched to a gene: 12. The germline V gene encodes CDR1 MNHNY and CDR2 SVGAGI (reference sequence). CDR3 in amino acids: CASTRPTSDLETQYF. Here the CDR3 DNA reads TGTGCCAGCACCCGCCCGACTAGCGACTTGGAGACCCAGTACTTC.

This clone was found a few times. This chain connects TRBV27 to TRBJ2-7; the match to TRBD2 covers 12 bases. The CDR3 is made up of 16 amino acids. Germline V gene lookup returns CDR1 MNHEY and CDR2 SMNVEV (reference sequence). The V and J ends lost 3 bases and 6 bases, in that order; junction bases with no gene match: 9. CDR3 amino acids: CASSFMLTSGSTEQYF. CDR3 nucleotide sequence: TGTGCCAGCAGTTTCATGTTGACTAGCGGGAGTACCGAGCAGTACTTC.

The V gene is TRBV19, the J gene TRBJ2-4, with 9 positions matching TRBD1. Germline trimming cut 4 bases from V and 7 bases from J; bases unmatched to any gene: 8. Per the germline V gene, CDR1 is LNHDA and CDR2 is SQIVND (reference sequence). This CDR3 has 15 amino acids. CDR3 nucleotide sequence: TGTGCCAGTAGTACCACAGGGGGCGGCAGCAACATTCAGTACTTC. This codes for CASSTTGGGSNIQYF.

V gene TRBV15 combines with J gene TRBJ1-2; D is unclear. CDR1 is LNHNV, CDR2 YYDKDF, per germline (reference sequence). Trimming took 5 bases from V and 8 from J, leaving 12 bases between them. The CDR3 extends over 12 amino acids. This CDR3 is CATSGTESGYTF. CDR3 in DNA: TGTGCCACCAGCGGTACAGAATCGGGCTACACCTTC.

Only a few counts were recorded for this clone. This chain uses TRBV11-2 with TRBJ2-1; 10 nucleotides align to TRBD2. Per the germline V gene, CDR1 is SGHAT and CDR2 is FQNNGV. The CDR3 runs to 15 residues. The V segment lost 2 bases and the J segment 4 bases; nucleotides outside the gene matches: 2. For the CDR3, the DNA is TGTGCCAGCAGCTTAAGGACTAGCGGTTACAATGAGCAGTTCTTC. Its translation is CASSLRTSGYNEQFF.

This chain connects TRBV7-8 to TRBJ1-2; TRBD1 agrees at 9 bases. The length of the CDR3 is 16 residues. V lost 1 base and J lost 2; bases outside the gene matches: 5. CDR1 is SGHVS and CDR2 is FQNEAQ in the germline V gene. The CDR3 DNA reads as TGTGCCAGCAGCTTAGTTGGGACAGGGACCAACTATGGCTACACCTTC. It specifies CASSLVGTGTNYGYTF.

The J gene is TRBJ2-7, the V gene TRBV30; 9 nucleotides agree with TRBD2. Germline V gene data show CDR1 as GTSNPN and CDR2 as SVGIG (reference sequence). The CDR3 is 14 amino acids. V lost 3 bases to trimming and J lost 7 bases; unmatched junction nucleotides: 10. The CDR3 spells CAWSPYALAGEQYF. DNA for the CDR3: TGTGCCTGGAGCCCTTACGCACTAGCGGGTGAGCAGTACTTC. The variable domain in full, completed from reference TRBV30 and TRBJ2-7, reads SQTIHQWPATLVQPVGSPLSLECTVEGTSNPNLYWYRQAAGRGLQLLFYSVGIGQISSEVPQNLSASRPQDRQFILSSKKLLLSDSGFYLCAWSPYALAGEQYFGPGTRLTVT.

The chain joins TRBV4-3 to TRBJ1-1; 7 nucleotides align to TRBD1. There are 18 residues in the CDR3. V trimming: 4 bases; J trimming: 4 bases; junction bases outside the gene matches: 18. Germline values: CDR1 LGHNA, CDR2 YSLEER. In nucleotides, the CDR3 is TGCGCCAGCAGCCCCCAAATCCCGACAGGGCTTTTATTCACTGAAGCTTTCTTT. It codes for CASSPQIPTGLLFTEAFF.

V usage is TRBV7-2 and J usage is TRBJ2-7; 10 nucleotides line up with TRBD2. The CDR3 covers 15 residues. Germline V gene lookup returns CDR1 SGHTA and CDR2 FQGNSA. V lost 2 bases and J lost 5; bases outside the gene matches: 6. The CDR3 loop reads CASSLTSGTSNEQYF. As DNA, the CDR3 is TGTGCCAGCAGCTTAACTAGCGGGACCTCTAACGAGCAGTACTTC.

The CDR3, as DNA: TGTGCCAGCAGGGATTCGGGTCCGATCCGCTACAATGAGCAGTTCTTC. It translates to CASRDSGPIRYNEQFF. The rearrangement uses TRBV5-4 and TRBJ2-1, with no clear D. The CDR3 runs 16 residues. V was trimmed by 5 bases and J by 3 bases, leaving 18 bases between them. Germline V gives CDR1 SGHNT, CDR2 YYREEE (reference sequence).

This clone was counted a single time. V is TRBV6-1 and J is TRBJ1-2; 7 bases line up with TRBD1. This CDR3 contains 14 residues. Germline V gives CDR1 MNHNS, CDR2 SASEGT. V lost 3 bases, J lost 2 bases, and 3 bases stayed unmatched. The chain's CDR3 is CASSENRGNYGYTF. In DNA, the CDR3 is TGTGCCAGCAGTGAGAACAGGGGCAACTATGGCTACACCTTC.